Sequencing of this TCR beta chain was carried out in a study of blood T cell repertoires in COVID-19. CDR1 SGHRS and CDR2 YFSETQ come from the germline V gene. This CDR3 comprises 14 residues. With 3 bases clipped from V and 7 bases from J, the junction kept 5 bases outside the gene matches. Profiled with immunoSEQ multiplex PCR; TCRdb holds only in-frame clones, not every one. The data contain about 480,000 clones, approximately 92% of them singletons. Source material: peripheral blood. The sequence was obtained from a young man with COVID-19, enrolled during active disease. The rearrangement links TRBV5-1 to TRBJ2-2, with TRBD1 identical over 8 bases. CDR3 bases: TGCGCCAGCAGCTATGACAGGGGTGGCGGGGAGCTGTTTTTT. Encoded protein: CASSYDRGGGELFF.